This T cell receptor beta chain was profiled in a study of T cell responses to AZD1222 COVID-19 vaccine. Broader study findings: Only five to seven AZD1222 recipients tested seropositive at baseline. After the peak T cell response, and only then, were repertoires sampled. In a largely white British group with more females than males, clonal diversity was possibly underestimated. Spike-specific TCR breadth and depth were elevated following two AZD1222 doses.

Data came from immunoSEQ multiplex PCR; TCRdb stores just in-frame clones and leaves some out. The data hold about 140,000 clones, with 93% observed a single time. Concerning this clone: Its antigen is as yet unknown.

V lost 0 bases and J 0 bases, leaving 9 bases between the germline ends. The CDR3 extends over 16 amino acids. The germline CDR1 and CDR2 sequences are MNHNS and SASEGT. The starting material was peripheral blood, obtained on day 0 of AZD1222 vaccination. The chain couples TRBV6-1 to TRBJ2-1, with a tentative D call TRBD2 (6 bases). The source is an adult in good health. The CDR3: CASSEALGGSYNEQFF. In DNA form, the CDR3 reads TGTGCCAGCAGTGAAGCGCTCGGGGGCTCCTACAATGAGCAGTTCTTC.